This T cell receptor beta chain was recovered during a study of shared clonotypes between healthy human individuals. Repertoires were generated with immunoSEQ multiplex PCR, while TCRdb's copy carries only in-frame clones and drops some. The repertoire consists of some 2,100,000 clones, with roughly 95% occurring once and the leading ten covering approximately 0.13%. This clone was seen only once. Its specificity is not known. The CDR3 sequence is 16 residues long. Germline assignment: CDR1 SGHRS and CDR2 YFSETQ. Trimming left V 4 bases short and J 1 base short, with 17 bases between. Points from the study as a whole: It was the non-shared clonotypes that had lower generation probabilities than clonotypes shared by all four donors.

The TCR originated in a man aged 18 to 30 in good health. Sequencing was performed on naive CD4+ T cells sorted from blood. Subset specified: CD45RA+ positively selected. The chain is built from TRBV5-1 and TRBJ1-1, with a tentative D call TRBD1 (6 bases). CDR3 sequence (DNA): TGCGCCAGCAGCCCGAGGGCAGGGGTGGGGAACACTGAAGCTTTCTTT. This sequence encodes CASSPRAGVGNTEAFF.